The clone carrying this TCR beta chain was found once. Its antigen is not known. Per the germline V gene, CDR1 is KGHDR and CDR2 is SFDVKD. The CDR3 extends over 12 amino acids. The germline V and J ends were trimmed by 8 bases and 1 base, with 7 bases remaining between them. This entry comes from a study of T cell responses to AZD1222 COVID-19 vaccine. Study overall: Recipients boosted at about 4 weeks or about 12 weeks are pooled. Findings and caveats of the study: Repertoire samples came only from after the peak T cell response. Close to half of spike-specific TCRs reportedly recognize unmutated variant regions.

Sequenced by immunoSEQ multiplex PCR; TCRdb stores in-frame clones only, minus some. Seen here are more than 90,000 clones, roughly 87% observed once, and the top ten hold 16%. Source: peripheral blood, taken on day 0 of AZD1222 vaccination. The source of this sequence is an adult in good health. The V and J genes are TRBV24-1 and TRBJ1-1; D not certain. CDR3: CATTSENTEAFF. CDR3 DNA sequence: TGTGCCACCACCTCAGAGAACACTGAAGCTTTCTTT.